One T cell receptor beta chain is described in this entry. This record belongs to a study of blood T cell repertoires in COVID-19. Germline CDR1 is SGHRS and CDR2 is YFSETQ. This CDR3 region has 15 residues. Trimming at V came to 0 bases and at J to 0 bases, leaving 0 bases not matched to a gene. Sequenced by immunoSEQ multiplex PCR; TCRdb stores in-frame clones only, minus some. Altogether 160,000 or so clones are present, around four fifths being singletons, with the ten largest covering under 15%. The sequence came from a man between 70 and 80 years old who had recovered from COVID-19. V and J are TRBV5-1 and TRBJ2-7; TRBD2 matches 10 bases. The sequencing input was peripheral blood. The chain's CDR3 is CASSLASGSSYEQYF. CDR3 DNA sequence: TGCGCCAGCAGCTTGGCTAGCGGGAGCTCCTACGAGCAGTACTTC.